The entry that follows covers one TCR beta chain sequence. Its antigen is not identified. The repertoire was sequenced with immunoSEQ multiplex PCR; TCRdb's copy has only in-frame clones and lacks some. The data show about 140,000 clones, 86% seen once. This sample's time point: blood 4 weeks post-SBRT, at nephrectomy. Treatment of the sample: 15 Gy SBRT to primary tumor, nephrectomy 4 weeks later. After SBRT, blood was collected at 2 and 4 weeks, plus baseline. The patient's renal cell carcinoma had clear cell pathology. These data originate in a study of radiation and T cells in renal cell carcinoma. Study outcomes and limitations: From baseline, blood top tumor clonotypes peaked at 2 weeks post-radiation.

CDR3 length: 15 residues. The V and J ends lost 4 bases and 3 bases respectively, with 14 bases between them. CDR1 and CDR2 (germline): SGHNT, YYREEE (reference sequence). The V call is TRBV5-4, the J call TRBJ2-1; D gene unclear. This receptor was identified in a woman aged 50 to 65 with renal cell carcinoma. The sequenced sample was blood, obtained from a patient whose treatment included radiotherapy and nephrectomy. The CDR3 DNA reads TGTGCCAGCAGCGACCCAAAACTACACTACAATGAGCAGTTCTTC. Its translation: CASSDPKLHYNEQFF.